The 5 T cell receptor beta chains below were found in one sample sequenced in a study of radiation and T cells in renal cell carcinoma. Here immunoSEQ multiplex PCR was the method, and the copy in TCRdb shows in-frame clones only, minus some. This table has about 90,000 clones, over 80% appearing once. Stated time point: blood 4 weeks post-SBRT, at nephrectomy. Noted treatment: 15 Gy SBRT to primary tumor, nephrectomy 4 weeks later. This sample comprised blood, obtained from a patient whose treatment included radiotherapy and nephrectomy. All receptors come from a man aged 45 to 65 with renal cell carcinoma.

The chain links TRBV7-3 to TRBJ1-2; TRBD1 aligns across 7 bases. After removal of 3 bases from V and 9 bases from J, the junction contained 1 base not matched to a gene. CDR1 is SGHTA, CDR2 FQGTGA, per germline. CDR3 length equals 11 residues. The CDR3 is CASSLDRSYTF. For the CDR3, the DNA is TGTGCCAGCAGCTTGGACAGGAGCTACACCTTC.

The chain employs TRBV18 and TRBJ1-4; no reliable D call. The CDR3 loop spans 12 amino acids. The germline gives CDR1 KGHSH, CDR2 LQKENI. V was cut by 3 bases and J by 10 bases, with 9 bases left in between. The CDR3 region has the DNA TGTGCCAGCTCACCCTCAGACCCAAAACTGTTTTTT. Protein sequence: CASSPSDPKLFF. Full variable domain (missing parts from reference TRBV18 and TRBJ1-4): NAGVMQNPRHLVRRRGQEARLRCSPMKGHSHVYWYRQLPEEGLKFMVYLQKENIIDESGMPKERFSAEFPKEGPSILRIQQVVRGDSAAYFCASSPSDPKLFFGSGTQLSVL.

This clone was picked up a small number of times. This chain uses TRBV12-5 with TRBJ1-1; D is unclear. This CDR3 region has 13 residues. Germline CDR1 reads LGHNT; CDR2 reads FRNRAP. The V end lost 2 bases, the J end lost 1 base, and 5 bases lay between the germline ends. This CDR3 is CASGLMGNTEAFF. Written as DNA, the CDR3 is TGTGCTAGTGGTTTGATGGGGAACACTGAAGCTTTCTTT.

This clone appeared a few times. CDR3 coding DNA: TGTGCCAGCACGGCCCGCCCCTACAATGAGCAGTTCTTC. This encodes CASTARPYNEQFF. The gene calls are TRBV6-6 and TRBJ2-1; no firm D call. The V end was cut by 7 bases, the J end by 2 bases, with 9 bases between. The CDR3 runs to 13 residues. From germline, CDR1 is MNHNY and CDR2 SVGAGI (reference sequence).

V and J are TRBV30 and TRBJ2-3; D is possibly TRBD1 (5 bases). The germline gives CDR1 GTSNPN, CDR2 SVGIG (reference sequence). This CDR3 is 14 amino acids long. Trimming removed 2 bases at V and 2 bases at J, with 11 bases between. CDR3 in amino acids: CAWSIGALTDTQYF. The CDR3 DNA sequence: TGTGCCTGGAGTATAGGGGCCCTCACAGATACGCAGTATTTT.